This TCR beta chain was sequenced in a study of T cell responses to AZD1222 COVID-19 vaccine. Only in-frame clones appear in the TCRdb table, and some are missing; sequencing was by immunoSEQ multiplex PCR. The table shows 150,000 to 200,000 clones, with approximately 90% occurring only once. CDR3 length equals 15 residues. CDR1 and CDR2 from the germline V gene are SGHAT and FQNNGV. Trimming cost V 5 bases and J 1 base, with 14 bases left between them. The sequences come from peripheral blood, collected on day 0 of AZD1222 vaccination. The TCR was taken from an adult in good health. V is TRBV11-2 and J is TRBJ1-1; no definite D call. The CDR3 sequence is CASSLLNQANTEAFF. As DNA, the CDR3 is TGTGCCAGCAGCCTACTCAATCAGGCGAACACTGAAGCTTTCTTT.